Listed below are T cell receptor beta chains from one sample, sequenced in a study of blood T cell repertoires in COVID-19. TCRdb's table, derived via immunoSEQ multiplex PCR, lists solely in-frame clones and lacks some. The sample yields around 400,000 clones, roughly 90% seen once. The material sequenced was peripheral blood. Receptor source: a man between 35 and 55 years old with acute or convalescent COVID-19. The CDR3 runs from the conserved cysteine through the conserved F or W. The D gene is left open where the match is weak. Only some rows state a clone size, as once, few, many or a class for expanded clones.

>TRBJ2-1|TRBV11-3|-|-
CASSLGSTYNEQFF
TGTGCCAGCAGCCTGGGCTCCACTTACAATGAGCAGTTCTTC
>TRBJ1-2|TRBV5-1|-|-
CASSLEALYGYTF
TGCGCCAGCAGCTTAGAGGCCCTCTATGGCTACACCTTC
>TRBJ2-3|TRBV4-2|-|-
CASSQEWLAGDTQYF
TGTGCCAGCAGCCAAGAGTGGCTAGCTGGAGATACGCAGTATTTT
>TRBJ1-5|TRBV30|-|TRBD1
CAWGKTGEQPQHF
TGTGCCTGGGGGAAGACAGGGGAACAGCCCCAGCATTTT
>TRBJ1-2|TRBV5-1|-|TRBD1
CASSLETGAHGYTF
TGCGCCAGCAGCTTGGAGACAGGGGCCCATGGCTACACCTTC
>TRBJ2-3|TRBV5-1|-|-
CASSFSGSTDTQYF
TGCGCCAGCAGCTTCAGCGGGAGCACAGATACGCAGTATTTT
>TRBJ1-4|TRBV6-5|-|-
CAGKFRVGEKLFF
TGTGCCGGCAAATTCAGGGTGGGGGAAAAACTGTTTTTT
>TRBJ2-2|TRBV19|-|-
CASSTYPRDTGELFF
TGTGCCAGTAGTACGTATCCTCGGGACACCGGGGAGCTGTTTTTT
>TRBJ1-2|TRBV29-1|many|-
CSAGQGFSYTF
TGCAGCGCAGGGCAGGGTTTCAGCTACACCTTC
>TRBJ1-3|TRBV28|-|-
CASSLGQASGNTIYF
TGTGCCAGCAGTTTAGGTCAGGCCTCTGGAAACACCATATATTTT
>TRBJ2-1|TRBV20-1|-|-
CSASQYRQRYNEQFF
TGCAGTGCTAGTCAATACCGACAGAGATACAATGAGCAGTTCTTC
>TRBJ2-3|TRBV15|-|TRBD2
CATSRTSGGTLSTDTQYF
TGTGCCACCAGCCGGACTAGCGGGGGGACCCTTAGCACAGATACGCAGTATTTT
>TRBJ1-2|TRBV4-1|-|TRBD1
CASSQYSGQGAGGYTF
TGCGCCAGCAGCCAGTATAGCGGTCAGGGGGCGGGTGGCTACACCTTC
>TRBJ2-3|TRBV27|-|TRBD2
CASSLLGLAGRLSTDTQYF
TGTGCCAGCAGTTTACTCGGACTAGCGGGACGCCTTAGCACAGATACGCAGTATTTT
>TRBJ2-3|TRBV7-9|-|-
CASTVTGNTDTQYF
TGTGCCAGCACCGTTACAGGGAACACAGATACGCAGTATTTT
>TRBJ1-1|TRBV29-1|-|-
CSVGTAMNTEAFF
TGCAGCGTTGGGACAGCGATGAACACTGAAGCTTTCTTT
>TRBJ2-1|TRBV15|-|TRBD1
CATSSRDRGYNEQFF
TGTGCCACCAGCAGCCGGGACAGGGGATACAATGAGCAGTTCTTC
>TRBJ1-1|TRBV9|-|TRBD1
CASSAAGGTEAFF
TGTGCCAGCAGCGCTGCAGGGGGAACTGAAGCTTTCTTT
>TRBJ2-7|TRBV28|-|TRBD2
CASSSPVAGPGEQYF
TGTGCCAGCAGTTCCCCCGTAGCGGGACCTGGCGAGCAGTACTTC